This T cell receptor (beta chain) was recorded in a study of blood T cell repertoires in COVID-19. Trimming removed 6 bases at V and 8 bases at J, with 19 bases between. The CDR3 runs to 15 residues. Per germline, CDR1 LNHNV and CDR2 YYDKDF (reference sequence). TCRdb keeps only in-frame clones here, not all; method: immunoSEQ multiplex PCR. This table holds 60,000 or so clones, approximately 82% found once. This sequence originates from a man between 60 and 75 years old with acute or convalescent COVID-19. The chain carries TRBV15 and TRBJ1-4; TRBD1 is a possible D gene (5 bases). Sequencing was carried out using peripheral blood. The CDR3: CATRPGIATDEKLFF. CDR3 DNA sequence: TGTGCCACCAGACCAGGGATAGCCACAGACGAAAAACTGTTTTTT. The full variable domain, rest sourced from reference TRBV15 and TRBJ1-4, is DAMVIQNPRYQVTQFGKPVTLSCSQTLNHNVMYWYQQKSSQAPKLLFHYYDKDFNNEADTPDNFQSRRPNTSFCFLDIRSPGLGDTAMYLCATRPGIATDEKLFFGSGTQLSVL.